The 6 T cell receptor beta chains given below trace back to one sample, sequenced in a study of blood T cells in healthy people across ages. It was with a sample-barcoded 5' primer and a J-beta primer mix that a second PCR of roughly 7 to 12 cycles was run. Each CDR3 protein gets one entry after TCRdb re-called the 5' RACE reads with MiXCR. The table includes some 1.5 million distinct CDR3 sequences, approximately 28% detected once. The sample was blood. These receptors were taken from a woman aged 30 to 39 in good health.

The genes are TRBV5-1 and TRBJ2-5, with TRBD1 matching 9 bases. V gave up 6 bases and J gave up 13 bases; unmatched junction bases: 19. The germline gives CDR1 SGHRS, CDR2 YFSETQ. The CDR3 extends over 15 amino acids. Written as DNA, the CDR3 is TGCGCCAGCAAACCCGGGACAGGGCGTATCTACGAGCGGTACTTC. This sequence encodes CASKPGTGRIYERYF.

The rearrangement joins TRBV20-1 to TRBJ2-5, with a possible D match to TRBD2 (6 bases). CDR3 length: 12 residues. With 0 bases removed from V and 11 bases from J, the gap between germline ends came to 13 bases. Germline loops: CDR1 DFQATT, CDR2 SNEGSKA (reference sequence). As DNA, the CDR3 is TGCAGTGCTAGAGATTTGACGGGGGAGCAGTACTTC. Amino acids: CSARDLTGEQYF.

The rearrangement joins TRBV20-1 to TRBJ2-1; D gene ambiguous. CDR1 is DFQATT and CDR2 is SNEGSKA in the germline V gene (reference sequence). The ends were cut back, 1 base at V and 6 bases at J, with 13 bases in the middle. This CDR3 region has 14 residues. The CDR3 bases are TGCAGTGCTAGAGTCCTAACGGGTTTCAATGAGCAGTTCTTC. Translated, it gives CSARVLTGFNEQFF.

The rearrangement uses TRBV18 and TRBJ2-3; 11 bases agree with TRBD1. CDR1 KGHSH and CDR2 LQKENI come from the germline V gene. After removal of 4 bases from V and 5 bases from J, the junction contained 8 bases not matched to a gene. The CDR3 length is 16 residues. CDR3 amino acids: CASSRFGQGAGDTQYF. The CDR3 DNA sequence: TGTGCCAGCTCACGATTCGGACAGGGGGCTGGAGATACGCAGTATTTT.

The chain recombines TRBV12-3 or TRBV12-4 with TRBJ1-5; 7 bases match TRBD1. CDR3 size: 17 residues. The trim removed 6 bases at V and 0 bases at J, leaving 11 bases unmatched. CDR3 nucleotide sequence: TGTGCCAGCAGCGGGGGGACAGACATCTATAGCAATCAGCCCCAGCATTTT. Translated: CASSGGTDIYSNQPQHF.

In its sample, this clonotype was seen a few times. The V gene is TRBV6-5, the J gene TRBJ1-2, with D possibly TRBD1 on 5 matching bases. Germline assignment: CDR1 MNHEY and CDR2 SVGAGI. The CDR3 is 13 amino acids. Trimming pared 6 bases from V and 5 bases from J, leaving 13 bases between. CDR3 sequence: CASRRDSYYGYTF. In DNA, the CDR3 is TGTGCCAGCAGACGAGACAGCTATTATGGCTACACCTTC.